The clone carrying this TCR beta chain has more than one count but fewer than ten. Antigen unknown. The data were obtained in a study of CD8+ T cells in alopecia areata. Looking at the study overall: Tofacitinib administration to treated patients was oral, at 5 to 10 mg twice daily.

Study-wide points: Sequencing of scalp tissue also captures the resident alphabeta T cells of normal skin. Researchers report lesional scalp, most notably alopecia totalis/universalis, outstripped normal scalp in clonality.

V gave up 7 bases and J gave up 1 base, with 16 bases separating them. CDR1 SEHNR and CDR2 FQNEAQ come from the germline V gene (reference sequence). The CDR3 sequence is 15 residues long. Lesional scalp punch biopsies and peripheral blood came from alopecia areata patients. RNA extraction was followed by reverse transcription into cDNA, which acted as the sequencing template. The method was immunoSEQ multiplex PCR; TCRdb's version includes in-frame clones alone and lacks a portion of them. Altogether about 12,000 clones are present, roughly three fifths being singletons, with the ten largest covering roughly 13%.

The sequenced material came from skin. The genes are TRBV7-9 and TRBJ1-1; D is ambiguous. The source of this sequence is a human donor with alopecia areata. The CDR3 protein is CASTPSLGSNTEAFF. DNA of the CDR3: TGTGCCAGCACCCCTAGTCTGGGATCGAACACTGAAGCTTTCTTT.